The next 19 T cell receptor beta chains were all read from a single sample in a study of metastatic and nonmetastatic thyroid tumors. Patients were all untreated before their thyroid surgery. TCRdb re-called the PCR reads with MiXCR. This sample has several thousand clones, with around 28% found just once. The source material was adjacent normal tissue. The receptors originated from a female donor with papillary thyroid cancer or a benign thyroid nodule (not recorded which). Some clones in this sample may be carry-over from other donors' samples.

This clone was seen a handful of times. The V call is TRBV10-3, the J call TRBJ1-2; 7 bases map to TRBD1. Germline V CDR1 and CDR2: ENHRY, SYGVKD. With 4 bases clipped from V and 8 bases from J, the junction kept 10 bases outside the gene matches. CDR3 length: 14 residues. The CDR3 sequence is CAISGQGGTLGYTF. In DNA, the CDR3 is TGTGCCATCAGTGGACAGGGTGGAACTTTGGGCTACACCTTC.

This clone has just a few counts. Possible read error: a much larger clone is one base away. The chain couples TRBV6-1 to TRBJ1-6; TRBD1 aligns across 7 bases. V lost 9 bases and J lost 6; bases outside the gene matches: 5. The CDR3 is 13 residues long. The germline V gene has CDR1 MNHNS and CDR2 SASEGT. Here the CDR3 reads CARRRDSNSPLHF. The CDR3 DNA follows: TGTGCCAGAAGAAGGGACAGTAATTCACCCCTCCACTTT.

The V and J genes are TRBV11-2 and TRBJ2-1, with TRBD2 matching over 9 bases. The CDR3 totals 16 residues. The V and J ends lost 1 base and 4 bases, in that order; junction bases with no gene match: 5. Per germline, CDR1 SGHAT and CDR2 FQNNGV. The DNA of the CDR3 is TGTGCCAGCAGCTTAGTTGGGACTAGCAATTACAATGAGCAGTTCTTC. Encoded protein: CASSLVGTSNYNEQFF.

This clone has at least ten counts. J is TRBJ2-1 and V is TRBV11-3; TRBD2 matches at 10 bases. In germline, CDR1 is SGHNT, CDR2 YENEEA. The V segment lost 1 base and the J segment 0 bases; nucleotides outside the gene matches: 6. The length of the CDR3 is 18 residues. The CDR3 DNA sequence: TGTGCCAGCAGCTTAGGGACTAGCGGCCCCCTCTCCTACAATGAGCAGTTCTTC. It translates to CASSLGTSGPLSYNEQFF.

This clone was recorded a few times. The chain carries TRBV6-5 and TRBJ1-1; 8 positions agree with TRBD1. The CDR3 totals 15 residues. V trimming: 0 bases; J trimming: 5 bases; junction bases outside the gene matches: 5. From germline, CDR1 is MNHEY and CDR2 SVGAGI. Written as DNA, the CDR3 is TGTGCCAGCAGTTACTCGCGGACAGGGAGTACTGAAGCTTTCTTT. Translating it yields CASSYSRTGSTEAFF.

Ten or more counts support this clone. The J gene is TRBJ1-3, the V gene TRBV10-2, with unresolved D. Germline V gene data show CDR1 as WSHSY and CDR2 as SAAADI. The CDR3 runs 13 residues. V lost 0 bases, J lost 4 bases, and 4 bases lay in between. CDR3 in amino acids: CASSESRGNTIYF. CDR3 coding DNA: TGCGCCAGCAGTGAGTCACGAGGAAACACCATATATTTT.

This clone appeared many times. This chain connects TRBV19 to TRBJ2-3, with TRBD2 matching over 12 bases. V lost 5 bases, J lost 6 bases, and 6 bases stayed unmatched. The CDR3 loop spans 15 amino acids. The germline V gene encodes CDR1 LNHDA and CDR2 SQIVND (reference sequence). The CDR3 bases are TGTGCCAGTAGTCTAGGACTAGCGGGGTTGGATACGCAGTATTTT. It codes for CASSLGLAGLDTQYF.

Within the sample, this clone is medium-sized. The chain carries TRBV20-1 and TRBJ1-1, with 10 bases matching TRBD1. Per germline, CDR1 DFQATT and CDR2 SNEGSKA (reference sequence). Trimming cost V 5 bases and J 7 bases; bases outside gene matches: 13. This CDR3 has 15 amino acids. CDR3 region: CSAWGDRGLENEAFF. The DNA of the CDR3 is TGCAGTGCTTGGGGGGACAGGGGACTCGAGAATGAAGCTTTCTTT.

As to this clone: A much larger clone lies a single base off, so this may be a read error. The chain recombines TRBV7-6 with TRBJ2-3; 9 nucleotides align to TRBD2. V shed 7 bases and J 4 bases; nucleotides not matched to a gene: 6. Germline CDR1 and CDR2: SGHVS and FNYEAQ. The CDR3 is 14 amino acids. DNA for the CDR3: TGTGCCAGCATCTTGGGACTAGCCCCAGATACGCAGTATTTT. Encoded protein: CASILGLAPDTQYF.

By share, this clone ranks as large (0.1 to 1%). The gene calls are TRBV27 and TRBJ2-2; possible D gene TRBD2, 5 bases. Trimming took 8 bases from V and 5 from J, leaving 12 bases between them. This CDR3 is 13 amino acids long. From germline, CDR1 is MNHEY and CDR2 SMNVEV (reference sequence). The CDR3 spells CASVGVGTGELFF. DNA for the CDR3: TGTGCCAGCGTCGGGGTCGGGACCGGGGAGCTGTTTTTT.

Only a few counts were recorded for this clone. CDR3 amino acids: CASFPGDRTEAFF. The CDR3 nucleotides are TGTGCCAGCTTCCCCGGTGACAGGACTGAAGCTTTCTTT. This sequence joins TRBV6-2 or TRBV6-3 and TRBJ1-1; D possibly corresponds to TRBD1 (6 bases). Germline CDR1 and CDR2: MNHEY and SVGEGT. V was pared by 8 bases and J by 5 bases, with 15 bases between. The CDR3 length is 13 residues.

The chain recombines TRBV20-1 with TRBJ2-7, with 12 bases that match TRBD2. Germline V gene sequence: CDR1 DFQATT, CDR2 SNEGSKA (reference sequence). Trimming took 3 bases from V and 3 from J; bases not matched to a gene: 15. The CDR3 consists of 18 residues. CDR3 sequence: CSASGVLAGGFFSYEQYF. CDR3 bases: TGCAGTGCTAGTGGGGTTCTAGCGGGAGGGTTTTTTAGCTACGAGCAGTACTTC.

This clone was detected many times. The rearrangement uses TRBV19 and TRBJ2-3; D possibly corresponds to TRBD2 (6 bases). Germline-derived CDR1 and CDR2 are LNHDA and SQIVND (reference sequence). The CDR3 extends over 15 amino acids. Trimming took off 3 bases at V and 1 base at J, with 11 bases between the two ends. CDR3 loop: CASSIFGSGTDTQYF. In nucleotides, the CDR3 is TGTGCCAGTAGTATCTTCGGGAGCGGCACAGATACGCAGTATTTT.

By share, this clone ranks as large. The V call is TRBV11-1, the J call TRBJ1-1, with a tentative D call TRBD1 (5 bases). The CDR3 sequence is 13 residues long. V lost 6 bases and J lost 0, with 8 bases in between. The germline CDR1 and CDR2 sequences are SGHAT and FQDESV (reference sequence). The CDR3 DNA reads TGTGCCAGCAGTTGGGGGATGAACACTGAAGCTTTCTTT. The encoded protein is CASSWGMNTEAFF.

This clone was recorded at least ten times. The chain has TRBV5-1 and TRBJ1-5; D gene uncertain. The germline V and J ends were trimmed by 5 bases and 7 bases, with 10 bases remaining between them. This CDR3 has 12 amino acids. Per germline, CDR1 SGHRS and CDR2 YFSETQ. The CDR3 region is CASRPGVQPQHF. The CDR3 DNA sequence: TGCGCCAGCAGACCGGGTGTCCAGCCCCAGCATTTT.

V and J are TRBV11-2 and TRBJ1-2; D is undetermined. The germline CDR1 and CDR2 sequences are SGHAT and FQNNGV. Trimming removed 3 bases at V and 4 bases at J, with 15 bases between. This CDR3 has 15 residues. CDR3 amino acids: CASSFGGGDVYGYTF. CDR3 bases: TGTGCCAGCAGCTTCGGTGGAGGTGACGTCTATGGCTACACCTTC. The full variable domain, in which reference TRBV11-2 and TRBJ1-2 provide the parts outside the CDR3, is EAGVAQSPRYKIIEKRQSVAFWCNPISGHATLYWYQQILGQGPKLLIQFQNNGVVDDSQLPKDRFSAERLKGVDSTLKIQPAKLEDSAVYLCASSFGGGDVYGYTFGSGTRLTVV.

The table lists this clone with many counts. The CDR3 is CASRTAGASGANVLTF. CDR3 coding DNA: TGTGCCAGCAGGACAGCGGGGGCCTCTGGGGCCAACGTCCTGACTTTC. The V gene is TRBV12-3 or TRBV12-4, the J gene TRBJ2-6, with TRBD2 matching 8 bases. V lost 6 bases to trimming and J lost 0 bases; unmatched junction nucleotides: 4. This CDR3 region has 16 residues.

As to this clone: A clone one base away is much larger, so this may be a read error. J is TRBJ2-2 and V is TRBV7-2; TRBD2 might be the D (5 bases). Germline V gene sequence: CDR1 SGHTA, CDR2 FQGNSA. This CDR3 is 13 amino acids long. The CDR3 coding sequence is TGTGCCAGCAGCTTACTCCGCACCGGGGATCTGTTTTTT. This sequence encodes CASSLLRTGDLFF.

This clone was counted many times. Other DNA sequences in the sample encode the same CDR3. V gene TRBV5-1 combines with J gene TRBJ2-7; a possible D gene is TRBD2 (7 bases). Trimming removed 5 bases from V and 3 bases from J, with 12 bases in between. Germline V gene data show CDR1 as SGHRS and CDR2 as YFSETQ. This CDR3 is 13 amino acids long. The CDR3 nucleotides read TGCGCCAGCAGGGGGGGGGCCGGCTACGAGCAGTACTTC. Its translation is CASRGGAGYEQYF.